The rows below give T cell receptor beta chains drawn from one sample of a study of a mutant IDH1 vaccine in newly diagnosed glioma. Produced via immunoSEQ multiplex PCR; TCRdb's table is partial and in-frame only. Here the sample spans approximately 70,000 clones, about 80% being singletons. Their recognized antigens are unknown. Sequencing used PBMCs, obtained from a glioma patient whose treatment included an IDH1 peptide vaccine. These receptor sequences come from a man in his late teens or twenties with glioma. Each CDR3 is given with its conserved first and last residue.

j_call v_call cdr3_aa
TRBJ1-1 TRBV5-6 CASSAYTYEAFF
TRBJ2-1 TRBV6-5 CASSARDGSYNEQFF
TRBJ1-3 TRBV9 CASSSEVTYGNTIYF
TRBJ1-6 TRBV10-3 CAISESINSPLHF
TRBJ1-1 TRBV7-9 CASLFGGAPTEAFF
. TRBV30 CAWSAQISYEQYF
TRBJ1-5 TRBV6-1 CASSGQGVSREHF
TRBJ1-1 TRBV27 CASSNPGGREAFF
TRBJ1-3 TRBV2 CASSDGWGNTIYF
TRBJ1-2 TRBV30 CAWMGYGDRGYGYTF
TRBJ1-1 TRBV5-4 CASSFIGTEAFF
TRBJ1-2 TRBV9 CASSGTGTVFYGYTF
TRBJ1-4 TRBV5-1 CASRSAPTNEKLFF
TRBJ2-5 TRBV15 CATSRDQSRPETQYF
TRBJ1-2 TRBV4-3 CASSQLPGPSGYGYTF
TRBJ2-1 TRBV10-3 CAISESTGGTSYNEQFF
TRBJ1-2 TRBV20-1 CSASNYGYTF
TRBJ2-1 TRBV5-4 CASSLKSRNEQFF
TRBJ1-2 TRBV6-5 CASSYSAGEVYGYTF
TRBJ2-5 TRBV7-2 CASSVRGGETQYF
TRBJ1-2 TRBV5-4 CASSLRGRRVEYGYTF
TRBJ2-2 TRBV2 CASRASETGELFF
TRBJ2-3 TRBV7-9 CASSLSGGDTDTQYF
TRBJ2-7 TRBV7-8 CASSLMYEQYF
TRBJ1-1 TRBV18 CASSPEQGPNTEAFF
TRBJ1-5 TRBV5-1 CASSVGRDQPQHF
TRBJ2-7 TRBV9 CASSGGETGDVLVEQYF
TRBJ1-3 TRBV7-9 CARGQGTGNTIYF
TRBJ2-7 TRBV28 CASSSLGTGSYEQYF
TRBJ1-1 TRBV21-1 CASSKEEEEAFF
TRBJ2-1 TRBV5-8 CASSWGLAGGDEQFF
TRBJ1-5 TRBV19 CASRGLGQGPRPQHF